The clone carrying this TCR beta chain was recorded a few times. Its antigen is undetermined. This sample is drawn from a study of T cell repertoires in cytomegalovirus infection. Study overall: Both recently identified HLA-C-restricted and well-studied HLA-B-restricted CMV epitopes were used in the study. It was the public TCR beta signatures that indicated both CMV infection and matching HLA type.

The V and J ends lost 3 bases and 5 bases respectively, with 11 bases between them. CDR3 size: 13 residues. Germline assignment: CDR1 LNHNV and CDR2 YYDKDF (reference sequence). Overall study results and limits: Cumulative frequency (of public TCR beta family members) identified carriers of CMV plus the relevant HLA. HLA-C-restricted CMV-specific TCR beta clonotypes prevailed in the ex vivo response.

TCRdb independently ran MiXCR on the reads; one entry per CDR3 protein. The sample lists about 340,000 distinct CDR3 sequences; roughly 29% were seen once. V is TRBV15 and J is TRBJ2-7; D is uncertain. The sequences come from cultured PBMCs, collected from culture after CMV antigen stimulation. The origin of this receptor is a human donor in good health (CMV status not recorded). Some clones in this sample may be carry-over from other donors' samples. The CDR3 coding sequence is TGTGCCACCAGCAGCATCGGACCGGACGAGCAGTACTTC. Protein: CATSSIGPDEQYF.